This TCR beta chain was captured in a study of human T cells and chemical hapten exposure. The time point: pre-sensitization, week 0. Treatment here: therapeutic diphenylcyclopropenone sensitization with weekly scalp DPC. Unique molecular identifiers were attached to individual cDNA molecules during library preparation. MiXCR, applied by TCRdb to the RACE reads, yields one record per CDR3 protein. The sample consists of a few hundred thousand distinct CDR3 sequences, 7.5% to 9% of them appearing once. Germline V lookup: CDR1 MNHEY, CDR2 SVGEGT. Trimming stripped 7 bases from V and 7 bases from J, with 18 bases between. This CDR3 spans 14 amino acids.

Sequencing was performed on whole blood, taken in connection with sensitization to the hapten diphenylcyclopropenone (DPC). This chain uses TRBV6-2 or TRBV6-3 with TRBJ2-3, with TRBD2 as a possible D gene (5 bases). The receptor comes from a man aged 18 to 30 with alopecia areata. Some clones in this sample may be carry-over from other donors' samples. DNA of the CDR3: TGTGCCAGCACCCATACCGGGATTATAAATACGCAGTATTTT. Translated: CASTHTGIINTQYF.